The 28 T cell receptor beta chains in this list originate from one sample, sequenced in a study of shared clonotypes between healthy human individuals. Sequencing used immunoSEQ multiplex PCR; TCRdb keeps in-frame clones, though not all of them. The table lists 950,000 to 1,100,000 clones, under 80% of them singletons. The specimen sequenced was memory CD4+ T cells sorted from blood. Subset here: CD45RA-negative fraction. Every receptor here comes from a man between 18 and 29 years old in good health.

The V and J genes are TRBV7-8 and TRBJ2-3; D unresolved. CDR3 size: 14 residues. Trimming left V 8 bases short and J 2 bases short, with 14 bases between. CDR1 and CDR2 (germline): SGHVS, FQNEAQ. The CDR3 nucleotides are TGTGCCAGCGCACCCCTGGGGTCCACAGATACGCAGTATTTT. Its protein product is CASAPLGSTDTQYF.

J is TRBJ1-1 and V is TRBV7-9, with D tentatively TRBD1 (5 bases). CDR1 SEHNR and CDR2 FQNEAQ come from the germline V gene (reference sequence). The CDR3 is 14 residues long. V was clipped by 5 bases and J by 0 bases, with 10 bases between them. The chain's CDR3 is CASSLGPVNTEAFF. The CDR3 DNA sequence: TGTGCCAGCAGCCTGGGACCAGTGAACACTGAAGCTTTCTTT.

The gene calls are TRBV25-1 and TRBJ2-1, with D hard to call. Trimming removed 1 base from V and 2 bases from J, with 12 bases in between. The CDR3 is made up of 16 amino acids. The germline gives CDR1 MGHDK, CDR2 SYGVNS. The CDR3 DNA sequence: TGTGCCAGCAGTGAATCAGGTGGATTCACCTACAATGAGCAGTTCTTC. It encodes CASSESGGFTYNEQFF. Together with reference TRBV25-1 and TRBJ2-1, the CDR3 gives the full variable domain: EADIYQTPRYLVIGTGKKITLECSQTMGHDKMYWYQQDPGMELHLIHYSYGVNSTEKGDLSSESTVSRIRTEHFPLTLESARPSHTSQYLCASSESGGFTYNEQFFGPGTRLTVL.

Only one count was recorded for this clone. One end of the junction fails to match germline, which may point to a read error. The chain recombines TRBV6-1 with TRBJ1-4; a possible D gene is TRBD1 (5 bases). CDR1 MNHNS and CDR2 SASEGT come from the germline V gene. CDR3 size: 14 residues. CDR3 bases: TGTGCCAGCAGGGAAGGAGCAGGGAGGGAAAAACTGTTTTTT. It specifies CASREGAGREKLFF.

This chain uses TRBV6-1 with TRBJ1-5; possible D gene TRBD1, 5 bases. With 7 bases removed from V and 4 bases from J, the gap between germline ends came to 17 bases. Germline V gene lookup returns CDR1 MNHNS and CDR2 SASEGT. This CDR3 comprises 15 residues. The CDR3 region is CASNERMGGNQPQHF. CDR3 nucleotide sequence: TGTGCCAGCAATGAGCGAATGGGGGGAAATCAGCCCCAGCATTTT.

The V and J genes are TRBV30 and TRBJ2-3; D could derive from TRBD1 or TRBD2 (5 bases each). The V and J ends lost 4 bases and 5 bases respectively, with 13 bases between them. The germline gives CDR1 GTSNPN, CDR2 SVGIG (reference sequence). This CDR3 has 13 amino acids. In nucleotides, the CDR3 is TGTGCCTGGACCGAGGGGTATGTAGATACGCAGTATTTT. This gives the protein CAWTEGYVDTQYF.

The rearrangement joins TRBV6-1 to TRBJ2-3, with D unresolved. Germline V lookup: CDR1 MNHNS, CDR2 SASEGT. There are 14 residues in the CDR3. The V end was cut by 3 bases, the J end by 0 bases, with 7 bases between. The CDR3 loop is CASSDSRSTDTQYF. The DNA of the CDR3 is TGTGCCAGCAGTGATAGTAGGAGCACAGATACGCAGTATTTT.

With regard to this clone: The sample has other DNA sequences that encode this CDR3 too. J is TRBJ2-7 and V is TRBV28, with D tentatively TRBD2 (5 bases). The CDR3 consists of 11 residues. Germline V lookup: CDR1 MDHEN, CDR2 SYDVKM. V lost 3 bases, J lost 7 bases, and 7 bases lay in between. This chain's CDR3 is CASSFRGEQYF. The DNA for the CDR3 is TGTGCCAGCAGTTTCCGGGGAGAGCAGTACTTC.

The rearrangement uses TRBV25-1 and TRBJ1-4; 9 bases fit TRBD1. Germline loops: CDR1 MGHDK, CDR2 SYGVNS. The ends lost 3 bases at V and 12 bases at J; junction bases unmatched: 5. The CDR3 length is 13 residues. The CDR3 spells CASSEVQGAELFF. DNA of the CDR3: TGTGCCAGCAGTGAGGTACAGGGGGCCGAACTGTTTTTT.

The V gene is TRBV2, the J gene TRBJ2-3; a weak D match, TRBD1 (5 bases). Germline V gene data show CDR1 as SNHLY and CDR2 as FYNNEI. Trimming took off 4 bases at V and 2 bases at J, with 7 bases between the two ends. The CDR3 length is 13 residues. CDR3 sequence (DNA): TGTGCCAGCAGTGGACAGTACACAGATACGCAGTATTTT. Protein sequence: CASSGQYTDTQYF.

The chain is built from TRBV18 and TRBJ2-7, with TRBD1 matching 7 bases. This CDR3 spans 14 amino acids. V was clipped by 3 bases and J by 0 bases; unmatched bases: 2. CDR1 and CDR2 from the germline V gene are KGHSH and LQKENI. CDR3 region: CASSPDRVSYEQYF. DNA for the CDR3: TGTGCCAGCTCACCCGACAGGGTCTCCTACGAGCAGTACTTC.

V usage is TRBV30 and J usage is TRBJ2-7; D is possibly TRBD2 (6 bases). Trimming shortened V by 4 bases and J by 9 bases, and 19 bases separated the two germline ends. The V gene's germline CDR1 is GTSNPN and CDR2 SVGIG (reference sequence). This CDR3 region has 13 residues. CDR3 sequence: CAWTSNWGVGQYF. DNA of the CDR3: TGTGCCTGGACTTCGAATTGGGGGGTCGGGCAGTACTTC.

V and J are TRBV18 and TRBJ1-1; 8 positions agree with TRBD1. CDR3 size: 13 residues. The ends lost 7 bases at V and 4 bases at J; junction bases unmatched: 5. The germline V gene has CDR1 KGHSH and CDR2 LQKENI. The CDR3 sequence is CASFGQGGTEAFF. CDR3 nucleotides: TGTGCCAGCTTTGGACAGGGCGGCACTGAAGCTTTCTTT.

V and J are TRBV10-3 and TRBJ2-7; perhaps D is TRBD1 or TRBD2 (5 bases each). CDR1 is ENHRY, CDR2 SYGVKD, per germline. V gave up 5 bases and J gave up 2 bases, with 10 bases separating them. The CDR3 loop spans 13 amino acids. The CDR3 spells CAISRDPAYEQYF. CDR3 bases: TGTGCCATCAGTCGGGACCCCGCCTACGAGCAGTACTTC.

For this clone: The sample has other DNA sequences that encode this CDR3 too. The CDR3 here is CASSLRQASYEQYF. DNA for the CDR3: TGCGCCAGCAGCCTACGACAGGCCTCCTACGAGCAGTACTTC. V gene TRBV5-1 combines with J gene TRBJ2-7; possible D gene TRBD1, 6 bases. CDR3 length: 14 residues. Looked up from germline, CDR1 is SGHRS and CDR2 is YFSETQ. V was cut by 4 bases and J by 0 bases, with 11 bases left in between.

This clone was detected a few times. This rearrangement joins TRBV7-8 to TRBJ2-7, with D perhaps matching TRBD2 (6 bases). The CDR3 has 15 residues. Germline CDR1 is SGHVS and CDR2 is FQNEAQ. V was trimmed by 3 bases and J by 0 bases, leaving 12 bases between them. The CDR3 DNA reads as TGTGCCAGCAGCTTGAGGGACTCTCGCTCCTACGAGCAGTACTTC. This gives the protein CASSLRDSRSYEQYF.

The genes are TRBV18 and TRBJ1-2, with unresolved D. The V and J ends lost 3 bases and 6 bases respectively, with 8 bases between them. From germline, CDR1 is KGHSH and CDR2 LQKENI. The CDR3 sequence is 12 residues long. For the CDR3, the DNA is TGTGCCAGCTCACCTGGGGTAGATGGCTACACCTTC. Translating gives CASSPGVDGYTF.

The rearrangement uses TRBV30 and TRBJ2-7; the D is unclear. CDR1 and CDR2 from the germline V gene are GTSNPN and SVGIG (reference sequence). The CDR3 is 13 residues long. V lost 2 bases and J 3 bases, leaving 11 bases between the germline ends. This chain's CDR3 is CAWSLASLYEQYF. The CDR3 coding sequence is TGTGCCTGGAGTCTTGCGAGTCTCTACGAGCAGTACTTC.

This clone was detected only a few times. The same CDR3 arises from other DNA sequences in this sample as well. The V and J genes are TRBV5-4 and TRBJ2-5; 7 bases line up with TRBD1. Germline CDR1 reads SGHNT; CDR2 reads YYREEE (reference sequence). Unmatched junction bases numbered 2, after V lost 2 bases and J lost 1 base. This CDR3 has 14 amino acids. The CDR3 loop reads CASSFNRGQETQYF. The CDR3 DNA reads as TGTGCCAGCAGCTTTAACAGGGGCCAAGAGACCCAGTACTTC.

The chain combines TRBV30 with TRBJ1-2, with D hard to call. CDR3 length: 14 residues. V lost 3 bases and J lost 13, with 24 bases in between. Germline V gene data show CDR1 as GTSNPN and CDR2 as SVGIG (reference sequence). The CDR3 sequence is CAWSLSRTSFGFTF. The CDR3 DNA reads TGTGCCTGGAGCCTGTCCAGGACCTCTTTTGGGTTCACCTTC.

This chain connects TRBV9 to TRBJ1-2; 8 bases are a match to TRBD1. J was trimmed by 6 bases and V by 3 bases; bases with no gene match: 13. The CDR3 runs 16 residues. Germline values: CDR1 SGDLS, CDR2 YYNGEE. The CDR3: CASSARSITTGDGYTF. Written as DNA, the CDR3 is TGTGCCAGCAGCGCCCGTAGTATCACGACAGGGGATGGCTACACCTTC.

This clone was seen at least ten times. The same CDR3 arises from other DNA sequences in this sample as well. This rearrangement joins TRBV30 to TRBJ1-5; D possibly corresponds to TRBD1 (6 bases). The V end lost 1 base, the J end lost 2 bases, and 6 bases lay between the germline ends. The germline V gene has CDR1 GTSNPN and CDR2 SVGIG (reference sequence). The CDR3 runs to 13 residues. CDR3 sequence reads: CAWSGTGNQPQHF. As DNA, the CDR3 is TGTGCCTGGAGTGGGACAGGCAATCAGCCCCAGCATTTT.

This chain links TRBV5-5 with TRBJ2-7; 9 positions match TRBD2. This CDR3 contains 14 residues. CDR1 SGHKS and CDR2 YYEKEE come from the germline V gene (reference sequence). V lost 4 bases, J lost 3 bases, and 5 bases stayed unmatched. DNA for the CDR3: TGTGCCAGCAGCACTGGACTAGCGAACTACGAGCAGTACTTC. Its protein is CASSTGLANYEQYF.

The CDR3 region has the DNA TGCGCCAGCAGCCCGGACGGGGCGAAGACCCAGTACTTC. This gives the protein CASSPDGAKTQYF. J is TRBJ2-5 and V is TRBV5-1, with D perhaps given as TRBD1 or TRBD2 (5 bases each). The V and J ends lost 4 bases and 6 bases respectively, with 13 bases between them. The CDR3 loop spans 13 amino acids. The germline V gene encodes CDR1 SGHRS and CDR2 YFSETQ. Full variable domain (remainder filled in from reference TRBV5-1 and TRBJ2-5): KAGVTQTPRYLIKTRGQQVTLSCSPISGHRSVSWYQQTPGQGLQFLFEYFSETQRNKGNFPGRFSGRQFSNSRSEMNVSTLELGDSALYLCASSPDGAKTQYFGPGTRLLVL.

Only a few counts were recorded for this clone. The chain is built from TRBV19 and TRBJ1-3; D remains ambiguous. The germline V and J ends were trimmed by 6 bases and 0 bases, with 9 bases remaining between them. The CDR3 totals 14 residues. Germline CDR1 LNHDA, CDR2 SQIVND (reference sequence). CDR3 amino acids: CASREQSSGNTIYF. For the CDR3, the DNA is TGTGCCAGTAGGGAACAGAGCTCTGGAAACACCATATATTTT. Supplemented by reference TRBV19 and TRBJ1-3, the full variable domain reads DGGITQSPKYLFRKEGQNVTLSCEQNLNHDAMYWYRQDPGQGLRLIYYSQIVNDFQKGDIAEGYSVSREKKESFPLTVTSAQKNPTAFYLCASREQSSGNTIYFGEGSWLTVV.

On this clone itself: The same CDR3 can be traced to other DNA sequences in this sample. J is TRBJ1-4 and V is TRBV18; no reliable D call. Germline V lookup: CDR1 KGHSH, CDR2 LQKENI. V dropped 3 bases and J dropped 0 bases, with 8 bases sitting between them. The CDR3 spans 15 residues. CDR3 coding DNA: TGTGCCAGCTCACCTCGGGCAGCAACTAATGAAAAACTGTTTTTT. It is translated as CASSPRAATNEKLFF.

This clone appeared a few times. CDR3 coding DNA: TGTGCCAGCTCACCACCTGGACAGGAAGATGACTCCTACGAGCAGTACTTC. Translating gives CASSPPGQEDDSYEQYF. The gene calls are TRBV18 and TRBJ2-7, with 7 bases that match TRBD1. V was pared by 0 bases and J by 0 bases, with 8 bases of the junction left unmatched. Germline CDR1 is KGHSH and CDR2 is LQKENI. This CDR3 is built from 17 residues.

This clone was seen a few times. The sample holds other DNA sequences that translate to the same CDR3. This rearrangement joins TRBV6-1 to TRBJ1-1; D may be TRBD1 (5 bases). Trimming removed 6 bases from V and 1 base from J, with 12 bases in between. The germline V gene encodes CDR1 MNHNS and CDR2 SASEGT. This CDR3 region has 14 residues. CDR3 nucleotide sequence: TGTGCCAGCAGGAGTGGAGGGACGAACACTGAAGCTTTCTTT. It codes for CASRSGGTNTEAFF.